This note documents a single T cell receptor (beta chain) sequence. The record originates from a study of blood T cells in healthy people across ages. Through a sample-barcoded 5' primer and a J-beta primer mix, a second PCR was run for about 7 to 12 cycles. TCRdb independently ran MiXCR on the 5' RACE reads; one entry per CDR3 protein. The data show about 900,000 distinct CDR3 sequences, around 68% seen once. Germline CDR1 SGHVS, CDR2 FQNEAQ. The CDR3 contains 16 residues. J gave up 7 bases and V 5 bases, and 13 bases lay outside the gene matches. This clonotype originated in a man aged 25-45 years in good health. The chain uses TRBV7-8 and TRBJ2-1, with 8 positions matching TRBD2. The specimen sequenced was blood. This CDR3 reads CASSPPRAGGFNEQFF. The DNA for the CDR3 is TGTGCCAGCAGCCCCCCCCGGGCGGGGGGATTTAATGAGCAGTTCTTC.